Listed here are 12 T cell receptor beta chains from one sample, sequenced in a study of blood T cell repertoires in COVID-19. Libraries were prepared by immunoSEQ multiplex PCR; TCRdb keeps only in-frame clonotypes and omits some of them. The data contain over 45,000 clones, over 80% of them singletons. Source material: peripheral blood. These receptors all come from a human donor in a cohort sampled during active COVID-19.

The rearrangement links TRBV9 to TRBJ2-7; 8 positions match TRBD1. CDR1 is SGDLS, CDR2 YYNGEE, per germline. The CDR3 extends over 14 amino acids. V was pared by 4 bases and J by 5 bases, with 8 bases of the junction left unmatched. The CDR3 region is CASSPMTGADEQYF. The CDR3, as DNA: TGTGCCAGCAGCCCAATGACAGGGGCAGACGAGCAGTACTTC.

The chain has TRBV10-3 and TRBJ1-1, with D uncertain. CDR1 and CDR2 (germline): ENHRY, SYGVKD. The ends were cut back, 4 bases at V and 0 bases at J, with 9 bases in the middle. The CDR3 extends over 14 amino acids. The CDR3 loop is CAISATVLNTEAFF. In nucleotides, the CDR3 is TGTGCCATCAGTGCCACTGTTCTGAACACTGAAGCTTTCTTT.

This sequence joins TRBV24-1 and TRBJ2-1, with TRBD2 matching over 14 bases. Germline V lookup: CDR1 KGHDR, CDR2 SFDVKD. The length of the CDR3 is 15 residues. V was clipped by 12 bases and J by 7 bases; unmatched bases: 10. CDR3 bases: TGTGCCGGAGTCGGGGGGACTAGCGGGGGTAATGAGCAGTTCTTC. Residues: CAGVGGTSGGNEQFF.

A single count supports this clone. The gene calls are TRBV7-9 and TRBJ1-3; D is possibly TRBD1 (6 bases). Trimming shortened V by 5 bases and J by 0 bases, and 14 bases separated the two germline ends. Germline V gives CDR1 SEHNR, CDR2 FQNEAQ (reference sequence). CDR3 length: 16 amino acids. CDR3 nucleotide sequence: TGTGCCAGCAGCCGAGCCGGGACAAGCTCTGGAAACACCATATATTTT. Translating it yields CASSRAGTSSGNTIYF.

The V and J genes are TRBV19 and TRBJ2-7, with TRBD2 matching 9 bases. The V and J ends lost 6 bases and 4 bases, in that order; junction bases with no gene match: 10. Looked up from germline, CDR1 is LNHDA and CDR2 is SQIVND (reference sequence). This CDR3 spans 15 amino acids. CDR3 sequence (DNA): TGTGCCAGTAGCAACACCGGGACTAGCATTTACGAGCAGTACTTC. It encodes CASSNTGTSIYEQYF.

This clone appeared once. The chain combines TRBV7-2 with TRBJ1-2; no reliable D call. Germline CDR1 reads SGHTA; CDR2 reads FQGNSA. This CDR3 contains 11 residues. V lost 8 bases and J lost 4, with 8 bases in between. In nucleotides, the CDR3 is TGTGCCAGCGGAGCGATCTATGGCTACACCTTC. It is translated as CASGAIYGYTF.

The rearrangement joins TRBV4-1 to TRBJ1-1; tentative D call: TRBD1 (6 bases). V shed 1 base and J shed 2 bases, with 17 bases lying between them. Germline V lookup: CDR1 MGHRA, CDR2 YSYEKL. The CDR3 covers 17 residues. CDR3 region: CASSQVMLDRRNTEAFF. DNA of the CDR3: TGCGCCAGCAGCCAAGTAATGTTGGACAGAAGAAACACTGAAGCTTTCTTT.

The chain carries TRBV9 and TRBJ1-1; D might be TRBD1 (5 bases). The germline V gene encodes CDR1 SGDLS and CDR2 YYNGEE. This CDR3 has 14 residues. Trimming cost V 1 base and J 4 bases, with 11 bases left between them. DNA of the CDR3: TGTGCCAGCAGCGTACGGGGGGAGCCCACTGAAGCTTTCTTT. This encodes CASSVRGEPTEAFF.

The chain couples TRBV9 to TRBJ1-6, with TRBD1 matching over 9 bases. Trimming took 0 bases from V and 7 from J; bases not matched to a gene: 2. Per germline, CDR1 SGDLS and CDR2 YYNGEE. The CDR3 has 15 residues. CDR3: CASSVDGTGNSPLHF. CDR3 nucleotides: TGTGCCAGCAGCGTAGATGGGACAGGGAATTCACCCCTCCACTTT.

The rearrangement joins TRBV19 to TRBJ2-1; 9 bases match TRBD2. The CDR3 has 16 residues. Germline V gene lookup returns CDR1 LNHDA and CDR2 SQIVND (reference sequence). The trim removed 2 bases at V and 6 bases at J, leaving 8 bases unmatched. As DNA, the CDR3 is TGTGCCAGTAGTATACAGCGCGGGGGGGCTTCCAATGAGCAGTTCTTC. Its translation: CASSIQRGGASNEQFF. Based on the CDR3 plus reference TRBV19 and TRBJ2-1, the full variable domain is DGGITQSPKYLFRKEGQNVTLSCEQNLNHDAMYWYRQDPGQGLRLIYYSQIVNDFQKGDIAEGYSVSREKKESFPLTVTSAQKNPTAFYLCASSIQRGGASNEQFFGPGTRLTVL.

The rearrangement uses TRBV5-5 and TRBJ2-6, with D tentatively TRBD1 (6 bases). Germline CDR1 SGHKS, CDR2 YYEKEE (reference sequence). The CDR3 length is 18 residues. V lost 6 bases to trimming and J lost 0 bases, with 19 bases between them. For the CDR3, the DNA is TGTGCCAGCACCCCCACGGCAGGGACACTCTCTGGGGCCAACGTCCTGACTTTC. Residues: CASTPTAGTLSGANVLTF.

The chain uses TRBV5-6 and TRBJ2-3; TRBD2 matches at 14 bases. The CDR3 has 16 amino acids. J gave up 6 bases and V 0 bases, and 3 bases lay outside the gene matches. Germline CDR1 and CDR2: SGHDT and YYEEEE. Written as DNA, the CDR3 is TGTGCCAGCAGCTTGGGACTAGCGGGGGGGAGCGATACGCAGTATTTT. Translated, it gives CASSLGLAGGSDTQYF.